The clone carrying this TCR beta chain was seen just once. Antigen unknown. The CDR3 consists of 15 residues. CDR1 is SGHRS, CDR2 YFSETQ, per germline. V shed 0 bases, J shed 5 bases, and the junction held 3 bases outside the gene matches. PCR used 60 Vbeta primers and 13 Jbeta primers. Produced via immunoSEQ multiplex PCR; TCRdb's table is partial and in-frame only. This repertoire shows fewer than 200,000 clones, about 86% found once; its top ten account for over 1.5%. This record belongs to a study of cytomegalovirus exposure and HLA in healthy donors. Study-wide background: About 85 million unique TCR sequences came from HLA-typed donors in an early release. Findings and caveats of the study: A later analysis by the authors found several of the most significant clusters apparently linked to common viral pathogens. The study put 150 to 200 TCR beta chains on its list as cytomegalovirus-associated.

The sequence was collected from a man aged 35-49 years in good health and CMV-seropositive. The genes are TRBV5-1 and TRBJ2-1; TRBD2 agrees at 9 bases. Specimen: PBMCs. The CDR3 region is CASSLESGRHNEQFF. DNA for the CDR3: TGCGCCAGCAGCTTGGAAAGCGGGAGGCACAATGAGCAGTTCTTC.